Listed below are T cell receptor beta chains from one sample, sequenced in a study of cytomegalovirus exposure and HLA in healthy donors. Clones were read by immunoSEQ multiplex PCR, and TCRdb kept only the in-frame ones, dropping some. The sample yields roughly 54,000 clones, approximately 63% seen once. Sequenced material: PBMCs. These receptors all come from a woman aged 60 to 75 in good health and CMV-seropositive. Both conserved end residues are part of each CDR3. D genes are given only for firm matches. Clone sizes are given selectively: once, few, many, or a class where the clone is expanded.

j_call v_call clone_size d_call cdr3_aa cdr3_nt
TRBJ2-3 TRBV10-1 once TRBD2 CASSESRGLAGTDTQYF TGCGCCAGCAGTGAGTCCCGCGGACTAGCGGGGACAGATACGCAGTATTTT
TRBJ1-2 TRBV27 few TRBD1 CASSLSIGTVGYTF TGTGCCAGCAGTTTATCTATTGGGACAGTGGGCTACACCTTC
TRBJ1-1 TRBV11-3 NA NA CASSFSRNTEAFF TGTGCCAGCAGCTTCTCCCGGAACACTGAAGCTTTCTTT
TRBJ1-2 TRBV7-9 NA NA CASSTADLKSPHRGYGYTF TGTGCCAGCAGCACGGCGGACCTTAAGAGCCCTCATAGGGGCTATGGCTACACCTTC
TRBJ1-3 TRBV2 NA NA CASSDRGVGNTIYF TGTGCCAGCAGTGACAGGGGAGTTGGAAACACCATATATTTT
TRBJ1-5 TRBV10-3 NA NA CAISGQVNQPQHF TGTGCCATCAGTGGGCAGGTTAATCAGCCCCAGCATTTT
TRBJ1-4 TRBV27 NA TRBD1 CASSIRTGRNEKLFF TGTGCCAGCAGTATACGGACAGGACGGAATGAAAAACTGTTTTTT
TRBJ1-2 TRBV2 NA NA CASSEAGGYGYTF TGTGCCAGCAGTGAAGCGGGAGGCTATGGCTACACCTTC
TRBJ1-1 TRBV7-8 NA NA CASSPLGEAFF TGTGCCAGCAGCCCCCTCGGGGAAGCTTTCTTT
TRBJ1-4 TRBV2 NA NA CASSGQGFEKLFF TGTGCCAGCAGTGGACAAGGTTTTGAAAAACTGTTTTTT
TRBJ2-6 TRBV5-4 NA NA CASSFETVYEIGANVLTF TGTGCCAGCAGCTTTGAAACAGTCTACGAGATTGGGGCCAACGTCCTGACTTTC